These 9 T cell receptor beta chains were sequenced from one sample in a study of tumor-infiltrating lymphocytes in primary liver carcinoma (dated by TCRdb to 2015 to 2018). Sequenced using an Illumina HiSeq 2500. Using a constant-region primer and ProtoScript II reverse transcriptase, TCRbeta-specific cDNA was reverse-transcribed from about 0.45 ug total RNA. TCRbeta libraries were built with three nested multiplex PCR rounds, a slightly modified ARM-PCR procedure. Each of the first two PCR rounds ran for around 10 cycles using multiplex TRBV1-TRBV30 forward primers together with a Cbeta reverse primer. The public reads were quality trimmed at Q25 with fastp and then assembled into clones with MiXCR by TCRdb, keeping productive beta chains. Each CDR3 protein appears once, grouped with its most common genes and DNA. In all, the sample holds approximately 310,000 distinct CDR3 sequences, and over 55% of those were seen once. Roughly 9% of the sample belongs to the ten largest clones.

Blood RNA was extracted from unsorted whole blood with TRIzol reagent; germline DNA came from the DNeasy Blood & Tissue kit. Sequenced material: peripheral blood. The receptors come from a man aged 35 to 55 with primary liver carcinoma and hepatitis B virus infection.

V usage is TRBV10-3 and J usage is TRBJ1-5; a possible D gene is TRBD1 (6 bases). The J call may be in error: the DNA end matches TRBJ2-3 better. Germline V lookup: CDR1 ENHRY, CDR2 SYGVKD. CDR3 size: 15 residues. The CDR3 loop is CAISSTGDSNQPQYF. In DNA form, the CDR3 reads TGTGCCATCAGCTCGACAGGAGATAGCAATCAGCCCCAGTATTTT.

As regards this clonotype: Being one base from a much bigger clone, this may be a read error. The chain links TRBV10-3 to TRBJ2-3; D perhaps matches TRBD1 (5 bases). This CDR3 has 16 residues. Trimming removed 0 bases from V and 6 bases from J, with 16 bases in between. Germline V gene sequence: CDR1 ENHRY, CDR2 SYGVKD. CDR3 nucleotides: TGTGCCATCAGTGAGTCAGGGGCACGGGCGCCCGATACGCAGTATTTT. It yields the protein CAISESGARAPDTQYF.

Note on this clonotype: At one boundary the junction diverges from the germline segment, which might be a read error. The CDR3 nucleotides are TGTGCCAACAGTTTGATGAACACCGGGGAGCTGTTTTTT. Encoded protein: CANSLMNTGELFF. The chain has TRBV12-3 or TRBV12-4 and TRBJ2-2; D not certain. The length of the CDR3 is 13 residues.

This clonotype was counted only a few times. The CDR3 region has the DNA TGCGCCAGCAGCTTATCGGGGCGACCGTCACCCCTCCACTTT. As protein: CASSLSGRPSPLHF. J is TRBJ1-6 and V is TRBV5-1, with D possibly matching TRBD1 (5 bases). Germline CDR1 reads SGHRS; CDR2 reads YFSETQ. The CDR3 spans 14 residues. Trimming removed 2 bases at V and 10 bases at J, with 13 bases between. The full variable domain, completed using reference TRBV5-1 and TRBJ1-6, is KAGVTQTPRYLIKTRGQQVTLSCSPISGHRSVSWYQQTPGQGLQFLFEYFSETQRNKGNFPGRFSGRQFSNSRSEMNVSTLELGDSALYLCASSLSGRPSPLHFGNGTRLTVT.

Concerning this clonotype itself: One junction end does not reproduce the germline sequence, and a read error may be involved. The V and J genes are TRBV11-1 and TRBJ2-2, with D unresolved. Germline values: CDR1 SGHAT, CDR2 FQDESV (reference sequence). CDR3 size: 15 residues. This CDR3 is CASSSRIGWAGELFF. CDR3 coding DNA: TGTGCCAGCAGCTCCAGGATAGGGTGGGCCGGAGAGCTGTTTTTT.

A word on this clonotype: It may be a read error: a sequence one base away is much more abundant. The chain recombines TRBV5-5 with TRBJ2-3; D not certain. CDR1 is SGHKS and CDR2 is YYEKEE in the germline V gene (reference sequence). CDR3 length equals 14 residues. CDR3 sequence: CVSSLTDGTDTQYF. The DNA for the CDR3 is TGTGTCAGCAGCTTGACTGACGGGACAGATACGCAGTATTTT.

As to this clonotype: A much larger clone sits a single nucleotide away, making a read error possible. The chain carries TRBV6-2 or TRBV6-3 and TRBJ2-1, with 8 bases aligning to TRBD1. The CDR3 is made up of 15 amino acids. V shed 6 bases and J 2 bases; nucleotides not matched to a gene: 6. Per germline, CDR1 MNHEY and CDR2 SVGEGT. The CDR3 nucleotides are TGTGCCAGCAGCCCGCAGGACAGGGCCTACAATGAGCAGTTCTTC. Translating it yields CASSPQDRAYNEQFF.

In its sample, this clonotype was seen many times. V usage is TRBV6-1 and J usage is TRBJ1-1; D remains ambiguous. Germline V gives CDR1 MNHNS, CDR2 SASEGT. This CDR3 is built from 14 residues. V lost 2 bases, J lost 5 bases, and 12 bases lay in between. CDR3 nucleotide sequence: TGTGCCAGCAGTGAAAACCCATTAAATACTGAAGCTTTCTTT. It codes for CASSENPLNTEAFF.

This clonotype was seen at least ten times. The rearrangement links TRBV6-5 to TRBJ1-1; no definite D call. The ends were cut back, 5 bases at V and 6 bases at J, with 13 bases in the middle. The length of the CDR3 is 13 residues. Germline loops: CDR1 MNHEY, CDR2 SVGAGI. CDR3 in amino acids: CASSNRRRAEAFF. The CDR3 DNA reads as TGTGCCAGCAGTAACCGCCGAAGAGCTGAAGCTTTCTTT.